This TCR beta chain comes out of a study of T cell responses to AZD1222 COVID-19 vaccine (dated by TCRdb to about 2021). Study-level background: A total of 230 to 250 trial participants underwent TCR sequencing, of whom 200 to 220 received two doses of AZD1222 and roughly 25 received two doses of the MenACWY control vaccine. Trial participants were enrolled into age subgroups of 18-55, 56-69 and 70-plus years, which contained about 150, 28 and 57 TCR-sequenced participants, respectively. Here is what the overall study found, with its caveats: Conclusions about previously exposed vaccinees were limited because only 5 or 6 AZD1222 recipients were SARS-CoV-2 seropositive at baseline. Reportedly, close to half of the unique spike-specific TCRs recognized epitopes lying outside the regions that are mutated in the B.1.351 and B.1.1.7 variants. CD4 TCRs associated with the vaccine covered the entire spike protein, and the dominant responses were in regions 160-218 and 743-854. The 56-69-year group was small, and its depth increase did not reach significance, likely because of low power. After two AZD1222 doses, both the breadth and the depth of spike-specific TCRs were significantly higher than at day 0 and than in MenACWY recipients. Because no day 14 peak-response samples were available, repertoires were characterized only after the peak T cell response. Participants were mostly white British and included more females than males, and it was suggested by the authors that clonal diversity may have been underestimated.

The CDR3 regions of human TCRbeta chains were analyzed by immunosequencing. As for the original processing: TCRs in the repertoires were compared against a reference library of SARS-CoV-2-specific TCRs that had been generated with the MIRA antigen-specificity platform. Breadth meant the fraction of unique TCRs that were SARS-CoV-2-associated, whereas depth meant the fraction of total T cells that were SARS-CoV-2-associated. Using the MIRA data, every spike-specific TCR was mapped to the spike region that the TCR reacted to and assigned to either a CD4 or a CD8 class. Log10-transformed breadth and depth values were compared by one-way ANOVA with Sidak's multiple comparisons tests. Sourced from immuneACCESS, this table was stored by TCRdb with only in-frame sequences that have V and J called. A share of the clones is absent; for the studies checked, an unresolved V gene accounts for under half, and the remainder has no known explanation. The D gene and trimming were derived from the DNA, and the V and J assignments and clone size from that table. The sample data list approximately 81,000 clones, and about four fifths of these were observed just once. Of the sample, roughly 1.3% is held by the ten largest clones.

This specimen's time point label, interpreted: about 28 days (+/-7) after the second vaccine dose. AZD1222 recipients given second doses at about 4 weeks or at about 12 weeks were pooled, since spike-specific TCR depth and breadth were not found to differ between the two schedules. Vaccinee samples came from UK trials COV001 and COV002, including a single-blind randomized controlled phase 2/3 trial of AZD1222 (ChAdOx1 nCoV-19) in healthy adults. For TCRbeta chain sequencing, PBMC samples were collected from trial participants at day 0 and at day 28 after the second dose. This clone appeared a single time. Its recognized antigen is unknown. Nothing much larger sits one base from this clone, and base qualities are not available. The germline V gene specifies SGHAT as CDR1 and FQNNGV as CDR2. From the cysteine through the phenylalanine, the CDR3 covers 15 amino acids. Of the read, only the CDR3 DNA is kept; its 45 bases are in frame from base 1. Between the V and J ends, shortened by 6 bases and 0 bases respectively, the junction contains 11 bases.

Sequenced material: peripheral blood, taken 28 days after the second AZD1222 dose. The receptor chain draws on TRBV11-2 and TRBJ1-4, with the D gene not confidently named. The TCR comes from an adult who received the AZD1222 COVID-19 vaccine. The CDR3 has the sequence CASRMGTATNEKLFF. The sequence in DNA is TGTGCCAGCAGAATGGGCACAGCAACTAATGAAAAACTGTTTTTT.